Listed here are 30 T cell receptor beta chains from one sample, sequenced in a study of cytomegalovirus exposure and HLA in healthy donors. The method was immunoSEQ multiplex PCR; TCRdb's version includes in-frame clones alone and lacks a portion of them. Altogether around 250,000 clones are present, around 87% being singletons, with the ten largest covering 0.37%. Sequenced sample: PBMCs. The receptors derive from a woman between 18 and 29 years old in good health and CMV-seronegative.

The chain joins TRBV12-2 to TRBJ2-7; the table's D call of TRBD1 was not tested on the DNA. TRBV12-2 is a listed pseudogene. The CDR3 sequence is 23 residues long. Here the CDR3 DNA reads TGTGCAAGTCGCCCGTACTCAACCGACCGAAGGGACAGCGATCGGCTGGATTCCTACGAGCAGTACGTC. It is translated as CASRPYSTDRRDSDRLDSYEQYV.

The J gene is TRBJ1-4, the V gene TRBV10-3, with 8 bases that match TRBD1. From germline, CDR1 is ENHRY and CDR2 SYGVKD. V trimming: 5 bases; J trimming: 4 bases; junction bases outside the gene matches: 9. This CDR3 is 16 amino acids long. Here the CDR3 reads CAISRAGTGHNEKLFF. The CDR3 nucleotides read TGTGCCATCAGTAGAGCCGGGACAGGACATAATGAAAAACTGTTTTTT.

The chain is built from TRBV6-1 and TRBJ2-1, with D tentatively TRBD2 (5 bases). Germline V gene data show CDR1 as MNHNS and CDR2 as SASEGT. This CDR3 has 15 residues. V lost 3 bases, J lost 4 bases, and 13 bases lay in between. The CDR3 nucleotides are TGTGCCAGCAGTGACTTCAGCGGTTTTTACAATGAGCAGTTCTTC. Its translation is CASSDFSGFYNEQFF.

The CDR3 DNA reads as TGCAGCGTGCTGCCGGGACTGCTCCAAGAGACCCAGTACTTC. Protein: CSVLPGLLQETQYF. This sequence joins TRBV29-1 and TRBJ2-5, with D possibly being TRBD2 (6 bases). V was trimmed by 6 bases and J by 1 base, leaving 15 bases between them. The CDR3 extends over 14 amino acids. Germline loops: CDR1 SQVTM, CDR2 ANQGSEA.

The chain has TRBV11-2 and TRBJ1-2; D may be TRBD1 (6 bases). Trimming removed 4 bases from V and 0 bases from J, with 15 bases in between. The CDR3 spans 16 residues. Germline CDR1 and CDR2: SGHAT and FQNNGV. The CDR3 nucleotides are TGTGCCAGCAGCTCCTACAGGGAGCAAACTAACTATGGCTACACCTTC. Amino acid sequence: CASSSYREQTNYGYTF.

This clone was seen a few times. V is TRBV6-4 and J is TRBJ2-3, with D possibly being TRBD1 (6 bases). The germline V gene has CDR1 MRHNA and CDR2 SNTAGT. There are 13 residues in the CDR3. Trimming cost V 4 bases and J 4 bases, with 9 bases left between them. The chain's CDR3 is CASSANRADTQYF. The CDR3 region has the DNA TGTGCCAGCAGTGCTAACAGGGCAGATACGCAGTATTTT.

In this sample, this clone turned up a few times. The chain combines TRBV18 with TRBJ1-2; D is unclear. Deletions cut 3 bases from V and 7 bases from J, with 15 bases between. This CDR3 contains 14 residues. Per germline, CDR1 KGHSH and CDR2 LQKENI. CDR3 residues: CASSPSPGKPGYTF. The CDR3 region has the DNA TGTGCCAGCTCACCCTCCCCAGGCAAACCTGGCTACACCTTC. The entire variable domain, with the rest obtained from reference TRBV18 and TRBJ1-2, is as follows: NAGVMQNPRHLVRRRGQEARLRCSPMKGHSHVYWYRQLPEEGLKFMVYLQKENIIDESGMPKERFSAEFPKEGPSILRIQQVVRGDSAAYFCASSPSPGKPGYTFGSGTRLTVV.

The gene calls are TRBV19 and TRBJ2-1; a possible D gene is TRBD2 (6 bases). Germline V gene lookup returns CDR1 LNHDA and CDR2 SQIVND (reference sequence). CDR3 length: 17 residues. Trimming pared 4 bases from V and 3 bases from J, leaving 19 bases between. The CDR3 bases are TGTGCCAGTAGTACCTCTTCCGGGGGAATGAACTACAATGAGCAGTTCTTC. It encodes CASSTSSGGMNYNEQFF.

The J gene is TRBJ1-5, the V gene TRBV19; no clear D gene. CDR1 and CDR2 (germline): LNHDA, SQIVND (reference sequence). Between the trimmed V and J ends, which lost 3 bases and 2 bases, there was a span of 8 bases. The CDR3 is 14 residues long. The CDR3 sequence is CASSIVEGNQPQHF. CDR3 sequence (DNA): TGTGCCAGTAGTATTGTGGAGGGCAATCAGCCCCAGCATTTT.

The chain uses TRBV7-8 and TRBJ2-1; TRBD2 matches at 11 bases. Trimming cost V 3 bases and J 9 bases; bases outside gene matches: 13. CDR1 and CDR2 (germline): SGHVS, FQNEAQ. The CDR3 is 17 residues long. The CDR3 here is CASSFLGTSGGSAEQFF. The CDR3 coding sequence is TGTGCCAGCAGCTTCCTAGGGACTAGCGGAGGTAGCGCTGAGCAGTTCTTC.

This chain uses TRBV5-1 with TRBJ2-1, with 8 bases identical to TRBD2. Trimming at V came to 7 bases and at J to 4 bases, leaving 4 bases not matched to a gene. This CDR3 spans 13 amino acids. CDR1 is SGHRS, CDR2 YFSETQ, per germline. The CDR3, as DNA: TGCGCCAGCTCGGCGGGGGGTTACAATGAGCAGTTCTTC. Its protein product is CASSAGGYNEQFF. Full variable domain (remainder filled in from reference TRBV5-1 and TRBJ2-1): KAGVTQTPRYLIKTRGQQVTLSCSPISGHRSVSWYQQTPGQGLQFLFEYFSETQRNKGNFPGRFSGRQFSNSRSEMNVSTLELGDSALYLCASSAGGYNEQFFGPGTRLTVL.

The chain combines TRBV7-9 with TRBJ1-4; D remains unclear. Looked up from germline, CDR1 is SEHNR and CDR2 is FQNEAQ (reference sequence). Trimming took 1 base from V and 10 from J, leaving 7 bases between them. The CDR3 consists of 12 residues. The CDR3 spells CASSLDAGKLFF. The CDR3 nucleotides are TGTGCCAGCAGCTTAGATGCGGGAAAACTGTTTTTT.

This clone was seen just once. The chain is built from TRBV20-1 and TRBJ2-7; tentatively, D is TRBD2 (5 bases). V lost 6 bases and J lost 3, with 9 bases in between. Germline V gene lookup returns CDR1 DFQATT and CDR2 SNEGSKA (reference sequence). This CDR3 has 11 amino acids. Written as DNA, the CDR3 is TGCAGTGCATTACTAGTCTACGAGCAGTACTTC. It specifies CSALLVYEQYF.

The gene calls are TRBV6-5 and TRBJ2-3; possible D gene TRBD2, 6 bases. CDR3 length: 15 amino acids. CDR1 is MNHEY and CDR2 is SVGAGI in the germline V gene. V dropped 0 bases and J dropped 0 bases, with 7 bases sitting between them. The CDR3 DNA is TGTGCCAGCAGTTACTCCGGGACTAGCACAGATACGCAGTATTTT. It specifies CASSYSGTSTDTQYF.

The V gene is TRBV5-1, the J gene TRBJ2-5; the match to TRBD1 covers 7 bases. Germline V gene lookup returns CDR1 SGHRS and CDR2 YFSETQ. The CDR3 length is 11 residues. Trimming took 6 bases from V and 4 from J; bases not matched to a gene: 0. The CDR3 is CASKGAETQYF. The CDR3 DNA sequence: TGCGCCAGCAAGGGGGCAGAGACCCAGTACTTC.

The CDR3 loop reads CATSKRPGQGSSYNSPLHF. The CDR3 nucleotides read TGTGCCACCAGCAAAAGACCGGGACAGGGAAGCTCCTATAATTCACCCCTCCACTTT. V is TRBV15 and J is TRBJ1-6; 9 nucleotides agree with TRBD1. This CDR3 comprises 19 residues. Germline lookup yields CDR1 LNHNV and CDR2 YYDKDF (reference sequence). V was pared by 4 bases and J by 0 bases, with 10 bases of the junction left unmatched.

The chain carries TRBV5-1 and TRBJ1-1, with D tentatively TRBD1 (6 bases). V lost 0 bases and J lost 5, with 14 bases in between. Germline V gene sequence: CDR1 SGHRS, CDR2 YFSETQ. The CDR3 contains 15 residues. In DNA, the CDR3 is TGCGCCAGCAGCTTGGATGGGGGCACTAGGACTGAAGCTTTCTTT. This sequence encodes CASSLDGGTRTEAFF.

J is TRBJ1-5 and V is TRBV19, with a possible D match to TRBD1 (6 bases). Trimming cost V 1 base and J 0 bases, with 13 bases left between them. Germline V gives CDR1 LNHDA, CDR2 SQIVND (reference sequence). The CDR3 runs to 17 residues. The CDR3 nucleotides are TGTGCCAGTAGTATAGGGGGGCAGCCGATTAGCAATCAGCCCCAGCATTTT. Translating gives CASSIGGQPISNQPQHF.

The rearrangement joins TRBV7-9 to TRBJ1-1; no clear D. This CDR3 has 15 residues. V was clipped by 1 base and J by 1 base, with 10 bases between them. The V gene's germline CDR1 is SEHNR and CDR2 FQNEAQ (reference sequence). The CDR3 region has the DNA TGTGCCAGCAGCTTAGGACGGCGGGCGAACACTGAAGCTTTCTTT. The encoded protein is CASSLGRRANTEAFF. The full variable domain, in which reference TRBV7-9 and TRBJ1-1 provide the parts outside the CDR3, is DTGVSQNPRHKITKRGQNVTFRCDPISEHNRLYWYRQTLGQGPEFLTYFQNEAQLEKSRLLSDRFSAERPKGSFSTLEIQRTEQGDSAMYLCASSLGRRANTEAFFGQGTRLTVV.

The chain has TRBV4-3 and TRBJ2-1; D not resolved. Germline V gives CDR1 LGHNA, CDR2 YSLEER. The germline V and J ends were trimmed by 0 bases and 7 bases, with 13 bases remaining between them. This CDR3 is 15 amino acids long. The CDR3 loop reads CASSQDSAYKNEQFF. DNA of the CDR3: TGCGCCAGCAGCCAAGACTCCGCGTATAAGAATGAGCAGTTCTTC.

The V gene is TRBV29-1, the J gene TRBJ1-1; unclear D gene. The ends were cut back, 2 bases at V and 7 bases at J, with 8 bases in the middle. Looked up from germline, CDR1 is SQVTM and CDR2 is ANQGSEA. The CDR3 is 11 amino acids. CDR3 loop: CSVEKGGEAFF. The CDR3 DNA sequence: TGCAGCGTTGAAAAGGGAGGTGAAGCTTTCTTT.

This chain joins TRBV19 and TRBJ2-2, with a tentative D call TRBD2 (5 bases). Germline-derived CDR1 and CDR2 are LNHDA and SQIVND (reference sequence). The length of the CDR3 is 14 residues. Trimming took 4 bases from V and 3 from J, leaving 9 bases between them. CDR3 nucleotides: TGTGCCAGTAGTAACACTAGGGACACCGGGGAGCTGTTTTTT. This sequence encodes CASSNTRDTGELFF. The variable domain in full, with the rest retrieved from reference TRBV19 and TRBJ2-2, is DGGITQSPKYLFRKEGQNVTLSCEQNLNHDAMYWYRQDPGQGLRLIYYSQIVNDFQKGDIAEGYSVSREKKESFPLTVTSAQKNPTAFYLCASSNTRDTGELFFGEGSRLTVL.

The chain has TRBV29-1 and TRBJ1-2; possibly TRBD1 for D (6 bases). Germline-derived CDR1 and CDR2 are SQVTM and ANQGSEA. With 6 bases removed from V and 3 bases from J, the gap between germline ends came to 17 bases. CDR3 length: 14 amino acids. The chain's CDR3 is CSVWPTGLDYGYTF. The CDR3 DNA follows: TGCAGCGTGTGGCCCACAGGGTTGGACTATGGCTACACCTTC.

This chain links TRBV4-1 with TRBJ2-1, with D perhaps matching TRBD1 (5 bases). This CDR3 is built from 11 residues. Trimming removed 5 bases from V and 8 bases from J, with 7 bases in between. Germline V gives CDR1 MGHRA, CDR2 YSYEKL. In DNA, the CDR3 is TGCGCCAGCAGCGTGGGGCATGAGCAGTTCTTC. Translation: CASSVGHEQFF.

In its sample, this clone was seen a few times. The chain employs TRBV4-3 and TRBJ2-7; D gene unclear. Between the trimmed V and J ends, which lost 1 base and 2 bases, there was a span of 15 bases. This CDR3 comprises 16 residues. The V gene's germline CDR1 is LGHNA and CDR2 YSLEER. The CDR3 nucleotides are TGCGCCAGCAGCCAAGGCCAAGTCACAGTTCCCTACGAGCAGTACTTC. Its translation: CASSQGQVTVPYEQYF.

The J gene is TRBJ2-1, the V gene TRBV6-6; TRBD1 aligns across 9 bases. In germline, CDR1 is MNHNY, CDR2 SVGAGI (reference sequence). The CDR3 runs 12 residues. V lost 8 bases and J lost 10; bases outside the gene matches: 6. The CDR3 here is CASGQGLREQFF. In DNA form, the CDR3 reads TGTGCCAGCGGACAGGGGCTTCGGGAGCAGTTCTTC.

The J gene is TRBJ2-1, the V gene TRBV9, with D possibly being TRBD1 (7 bases). The CDR3 has 17 amino acids. From germline, CDR1 is SGDLS and CDR2 YYNGEE. V shed 3 bases and J shed 2 bases, with 18 bases lying between them. CDR3 residues: CASSAPRGGGAYNEQFF. The CDR3 nucleotides read TGTGCCAGCAGCGCCCCCCGCGGAGGGGGCGCCTACAATGAGCAGTTCTTC.

The chain combines TRBV4-1 with TRBJ2-1; D is possibly TRBD2 (7 bases). The CDR3 has 19 amino acids. Germline CDR1 reads MGHRA; CDR2 reads YSYEKL. Trimming took 0 bases from V and 0 from J, leaving 18 bases between them. In DNA form, the CDR3 reads TGCGCCAGCAGCCAAGAGAAATTACGGGGGGCCTCCTCCTACAATGAGCAGTTCTTC. It translates to CASSQEKLRGASSYNEQFF.

The rearrangement uses TRBV28 and TRBJ1-2; a possible D gene is TRBD1 (6 bases). The CDR3 covers 15 residues. V lost 8 bases, J lost 3 bases, and 19 bases lay in between. The germline gives CDR1 MDHEN, CDR2 SYDVKM. CDR3 protein: CASGPGAIGYYGYTF. DNA for the CDR3: TGTGCCAGCGGCCCAGGGGCCATAGGGTACTATGGCTACACCTTC.

This clone came up a few times. The rearrangement links TRBV28 to TRBJ1-2; maybe TRBD1 (5 bases). CDR3 length: 14 residues. Germline V gene data show CDR1 as MDHEN and CDR2 as SYDVKM. The germline V and J ends were trimmed by 5 bases and 4 bases, with 14 bases remaining between them. The CDR3 reads CASSPPRGGYGYTF. The CDR3, as DNA: TGTGCCAGCAGTCCGCCCCGGGGGGGCTATGGCTACACCTTC.